These 6 T cell receptor beta chains were all obtained from the same sample, sequenced in a study of regulatory T cells in long-lasting Graves disease. Through Arm-PCR of CDR3 regions and iRepertoire HTBI primers, TCR beta libraries were built. TCRdb used MiXCR to reprocess the multiplex PCR reads, holding one entry per CDR3 protein. This sample has approximately 210,000 distinct CDR3 sequences, with about a sixth found just once. Stated time point: newly diagnosed GD, antithyroid drugs for less than 3 months. RNA from PBMCs was the source of the TCR library. The sequencing used peripheral blood mononuclear cells (PBMCs), collected at new diagnosis, from a patient treated with antithyroid drugs. These receptor sequences come from a female donor with Graves disease.

This clonotype was counted at least ten times. This chain's CDR3 is CASNWREGGEQYF. In DNA form, the CDR3 reads TGTGCCAGCAATTGGCGGGAGGGGGGCGAGCAGTACTTC. This rearrangement joins TRBV2 to TRBJ2-7; 9 bases fit TRBD2. The ends lost 7 bases at V and 6 bases at J; junction bases unmatched: 7. The CDR3 is made up of 13 amino acids. Germline CDR1 and CDR2: SNHLY and FYNNEI.

This clonotype came up a few times. At one boundary the junction diverges from the germline segment, which might be a read error. The chain joins TRBV7-7 to TRBJ2-5, with D possibly matching TRBD1 (6 bases). The CDR3 loop spans 14 amino acids. Germline assignment: CDR1 SSHAT and CDR2 FNYEAQ (reference sequence). The CDR3, as DNA: TGTGCTAGCAGCGCGGCAGGGGTCCAAGAGACCCAGTACTTC. It translates to CASSAAGVQETQYF.

This clonotype has at least ten counts. V is TRBV11-1 and J is TRBJ1-2; D may be TRBD1 (5 bases). This CDR3 contains 13 residues. V was cut by 8 bases and J by 6 bases, with 16 bases left in between. The germline V gene encodes CDR1 SGHAT and CDR2 FQDESV (reference sequence). In DNA, the CDR3 is TGTGCCAGCTCCCGGGGCGGGCTGGATGGCTACACCTTC. It codes for CASSRGGLDGYTF.

There are a few counts of this clonotype. The chain couples TRBV20-1 to TRBJ1-1; no definite D call. CDR1 is DFQATT and CDR2 is SNEGSKA in the germline V gene (reference sequence). The CDR3 runs to 11 residues. Trimming cost V 3 bases and J 9 bases, with 11 bases left between them. The DNA of the CDR3 is TGCAGTGCTAGCGCCGGTTCCAAAGCTTTCTTT. The encoded protein is CSASAGSKAFF.

This clonotype was counted many times. The chain couples TRBV2 to TRBJ1-2; the match to TRBD1 covers 9 bases. CDR1 is SNHLY and CDR2 is FYNNEI in the germline V gene. The length of the CDR3 is 13 residues. Unmatched junction bases numbered 7, after V lost 6 bases and J lost 8 bases. CDR3 nucleotide sequence: TGTGCCAGCAGCCAAACAGGGGGCGACGGCTACACCTTC. It encodes CASSQTGGDGYTF.

In this sample, this clonotype turned up many times. The V call is TRBV7-2, the J call TRBJ1-1; D unclear. This CDR3 is 13 amino acids long. Germline V gene data show CDR1 as SGHTA and CDR2 as FQGNSA. Between the trimmed V and J ends, which lost 1 base and 3 bases, there was a span of 6 bases. As DNA, the CDR3 is TGTGCCAGCAGCTTAGTGGGGTACACTGAAGCTTTCTTT. The encoded protein is CASSLVGYTEAFF. The full variable domain, with the rest looked up from reference TRBV7-2 and TRBJ1-1, is GAGVSQSPSNKVTEKGKDVELRCDPISGHTALYWYRQSLGQGLEFLIYFQGNSAPDKSGLPSDRFSAERTGGSVSTLTIQRTQQEDSAVYLCASSLVGYTEAFFGQGTRLTVV.